These T cell receptor beta chains were read from a single sample in a study of OX40 agonist ivuxolimab in advanced cancers. Assay used: immunoSEQ multiplex PCR; TCRdb lists only in-frame clones, some missing. The table shows tens of thousands of clones, with roughly 90% occurring only once. Sequenced here: CD4+ or CD8+ T cells sorted from blood, sampled in a trial of the OX40 agonist ivuxolimab. Source of these receptors: an adult with an advanced solid tumor such as melanoma, head and neck, liver or kidney cancer. Each CDR3 is given with its conserved first and last residue. The D gene is left open where the match is weak. Clone sizes are given selectively: once, few, many, or a class where the clone is expanded.

clone_size: NA; d_call: TRBD1; j_call: TRBJ1-2; v_call: TRBV27; cdr3_length: 17; cdr3_nt: TGTGCCAGCAGTTTACAACCCCCGGGACAGGGTGTCTATGGCTACACCTTC; cdr3_aa: CASSLQPPGQGVYGYTF
clone_size: NA; d_call: NA; j_call: TRBJ1-1; v_call: TRBV10-3; cdr3_length: 12; cdr3_nt: TGTGCCATCAGTGATTCCCGCGAGAGAGCTTTCTTT; cdr3_aa: CAISDSRERAFF
clone_size: few; d_call: TRBD1; j_call: TRBJ2-7; v_call: TRBV28; cdr3_length: 14; cdr3_nt: TGTGCCAGCAGTTTGGGACAGGTCAACTACGAGCAGTACTTC; cdr3_aa: CASSLGQVNYEQYF
clone_size: NA; d_call: NA; j_call: TRBJ1-5; v_call: TRBV28; cdr3_length: 12; cdr3_nt: TGTGCCAGCAGCCTACTAAATCAGCCCCAGCATTTT; cdr3_aa: CASSLLNQPQHF
clone_size: NA; d_call: TRBD2; j_call: TRBJ2-1; v_call: TRBV6-1; cdr3_length: 14; cdr3_nt: TGTGCCAGCAGTCTAGCGGGAGTTCAAAATGAGCAGTTCTTC; cdr3_aa: CASSLAGVQNEQFF
clone_size: once; d_call: NA; j_call: TRBJ2-6; v_call: TRBV5-6; cdr3_length: 17; cdr3_nt: TGTGCCAGCATTCTAATCAATTCACAAAGTCGGGCCAACGTCCTGACTTTC; cdr3_aa: CASILINSQSRANVLTF
clone_size: NA; d_call: TRBD2; j_call: TRBJ2-3; v_call: TRBV6-5; cdr3_length: 15; cdr3_nt: TGTGCCAGCAGTAGACTAGCGGGGAGCACAGATACGCAGTATTTT; cdr3_aa: CASSRLAGSTDTQYF
clone_size: NA; d_call: TRBD1; j_call: TRBJ2-7; v_call: TRBV27; cdr3_length: 15; cdr3_nt: TGTGCCAGCAGCCGTATCCACGGACAGGCCTACGAGCAGTACTTC; cdr3_aa: CASSRIHGQAYEQYF
clone_size: once; d_call: NA; j_call: TRBJ1-2; v_call: TRBV7-2; cdr3_length: 13; cdr3_nt: TGTGCCAGCAGCTTTGGGGGGAACTATGGCTACACCTTC; cdr3_aa: CASSFGGNYGYTF
clone_size: NA; d_call: TRBD2; j_call: TRBJ2-6; v_call: TRBV6-4; cdr3_length: 18; cdr3_nt: TGTGCCAGCAGTGACTCGAAGGTAGCGGGGTCTGGGGCCAACGTCCTGACTTTC; cdr3_aa: CASSDSKVAGSGANVLTF
clone_size: NA; d_call: TRBD2; j_call: TRBJ2-5; v_call: TRBV30; cdr3_length: 15; cdr3_nt: TGTGCCTGGGGGCGGACTAGCGGGAGGCAAGAGACCCAGTACTTC; cdr3_aa: CAWGRTSGRQETQYF
clone_size: NA; d_call: NA; j_call: TRBJ2-1; v_call: TRBV18; cdr3_length: 15; cdr3_nt: TGTGCCAGCTCACCGCCGTCCAGATCTACAAATGAGCAGTTCTTC; cdr3_aa: CASSPPSRSTNEQFF
clone_size: NA; d_call: NA; j_call: TRBJ2-4; v_call: TRBV5-4; cdr3_length: 14; cdr3_nt: TGTGCCAGCAGCTTGGTACACGATAAAAACATTCAGTACTTC; cdr3_aa: CASSLVHDKNIQYF
clone_size: NA; d_call: NA; j_call: TRBJ2-1; v_call: TRBV5-1; cdr3_length: 18; cdr3_nt: TGCGCCAGCAGCTCCGGTGGGCAGGGGATCCTAGCGGCGAATGAGCAGTTCTTC; cdr3_aa: CASSSGGQGILAANEQFF
clone_size: NA; d_call: TRBD1; j_call: TRBJ1-2; v_call: TRBV15; cdr3_length: 14; cdr3_nt: TGTGCCACCAGCAGAGTAGGGGGCCTAGTTGGCTACACCTTC; cdr3_aa: CATSRVGGLVGYTF
clone_size: NA; d_call: NA; j_call: TRBJ1-5; v_call: TRBV28; cdr3_length: 14; cdr3_nt: TGTGCCAGCAGTTTGTTCATAGAATATCAGCCCCAGCATTTT; cdr3_aa: CASSLFIEYQPQHF
clone_size: NA; d_call: NA; j_call: TRBJ1-2; v_call: TRBV30; cdr3_length: 15; cdr3_nt: TGTGCCTGGAGTGTAACCGGACGGGGGACGGATGGCTACACCTTC; cdr3_aa: CAWSVTGRGTDGYTF
clone_size: NA; d_call: TRBD2; j_call: TRBJ2-5; v_call: TRBV5-5; cdr3_length: 16; cdr3_nt: TGTGCCAGCAGCTTGAATCTAGCGGAGTACCAAGAGACCCAGTACTTC; cdr3_aa: CASSLNLAEYQETQYF
clone_size: NA; d_call: NA; j_call: TRBJ1-5; v_call: TRBV19; cdr3_length: 16; cdr3_nt: TGTGCCAGTAGTATCCCCCAGACCTTTAGCAATCAGCCCCAGCATTTT; cdr3_aa: CASSIPQTFSNQPQHF
clone_size: NA; d_call: TRBD2; j_call: TRBJ2-1; v_call: TRBV7-7; cdr3_length: 15; cdr3_nt: TGTGCTAGCAGCTTACGGCGGGAGGGCTACAATGAGCAGTTCTTC; cdr3_aa: CASSLRREGYNEQFF
clone_size: NA; d_call: NA; j_call: TRBJ2-7; v_call: TRBV2; cdr3_length: 12; cdr3_nt: TGTGCCAGCAGTGCTCTTACGTACGAGCAGTACTTC; cdr3_aa: CASSALTYEQYF
clone_size: NA; d_call: NA; j_call: TRBJ2-7; v_call: TRBV28; cdr3_length: 12; cdr3_nt: TGTGCCAGCAGTTTAATTACAGACGAGCAGTACTTC; cdr3_aa: CASSLITDEQYF
clone_size: NA; d_call: NA; j_call: TRBJ2-1; v_call: TRBV5-1; cdr3_length: 14; cdr3_nt: TGCGCCAGCAGGTCTTCCCTGGGCGTCGATGAGCAGTTCTTC; cdr3_aa: CASRSSLGVDEQFF
clone_size: NA; d_call: NA; j_call: TRBJ1-1; v_call: TRBV28; cdr3_length: 12; cdr3_nt: TGTGCCAGCACGGAAATGAACACTGAAGCTTTCTTT; cdr3_aa: CASTEMNTEAFF
clone_size: NA; d_call: TRBD1; j_call: TRBJ2-7; v_call: TRBV11-3; cdr3_length: 15; cdr3_nt: TGTGCCAGCAGCTTAGATTTCGGGACAGGCTACGAGCAGTACTTC; cdr3_aa: CASSLDFGTGYEQYF
clone_size: NA; d_call: NA; j_call: TRBJ2-7; v_call: TRBV5-1; cdr3_length: 11; cdr3_nt: TGCGCCAGCGCTCAGGGATACGAGCAGTACTTC; cdr3_aa: CASAQGYEQYF
clone_size: NA; d_call: NA; j_call: TRBJ2-1; v_call: TRBV19; cdr3_length: 14; cdr3_nt: TGTGCCAGTATGGCAGAGAGCTCCTACAATGAGCAGTTCTTC; cdr3_aa: CASMAESSYNEQFF
clone_size: NA; d_call: NA; j_call: TRBJ2-7; v_call: TRBV18; cdr3_length: 15; cdr3_nt: TGTGCCAGCTCACCACCAGCCGGGACACCTAACGAGCAGTACTTC; cdr3_aa: CASSPPAGTPNEQYF
clone_size: NA; d_call: NA; j_call: TRBJ1-3; v_call: TRBV6-1; cdr3_length: 14; cdr3_nt: TGTGCCAGCGAATGGGAGCGGTCTGGAAACACCATATATTTT; cdr3_aa: CASEWERSGNTIYF
clone_size: NA; d_call: TRBD1; j_call: TRBJ2-6; v_call: TRBV19; cdr3_length: 19; cdr3_nt: TGTGCCAGTAGTATACACTCAGGGGGCATTACCTCTGGGGCCAACGTCCTGACTTTC; cdr3_aa: CASSIHSGGITSGANVLTF
clone_size: NA; d_call: TRBD1; j_call: TRBJ1-1; v_call: TRBV7-3; cdr3_length: 15; cdr3_nt: TGTGCCAGCAGCTTTCTGGGACAGGGAAGAACTGAAGCTTTCTTT; cdr3_aa: CASSFLGQGRTEAFF
clone_size: NA; d_call: TRBD1; j_call: TRBJ1-5; v_call: TRBV6-1; cdr3_length: 14; cdr3_nt: TGTGCCAGTCACAGGGGACCGAGCAATCAGCCCCAGCATTTT; cdr3_aa: CASHRGPSNQPQHF
clone_size: NA; d_call: NA; j_call: TRBJ1-2; v_call: TRBV25-1; cdr3_length: 16; cdr3_nt: TGTGCCAGCAGTGATTCTGCCCGGACAGCCATCTATGGCTACACCTTC; cdr3_aa: CASSDSARTAIYGYTF
clone_size: once; d_call: TRBD2; j_call: TRBJ2-1; v_call: TRBV7-9; cdr3_length: 16; cdr3_nt: TGTGCCAGCAGCTTACCTAGCGGGAGGGCGGGCAATGAGCAGTTCTTC; cdr3_aa: CASSLPSGRAGNEQFF
clone_size: NA; d_call: TRBD2; j_call: TRBJ2-2; v_call: TRBV5-1; cdr3_length: 14; cdr3_nt: TGCGCCAGTAGCGGGGACGGGTCCACCGGGGAGCTGTTTTTT; cdr3_aa: CASSGDGSTGELFF
clone_size: NA; d_call: NA; j_call: TRBJ1-2; v_call: TRBV27; cdr3_length: 13; cdr3_nt: TGTGCCGAGGAGGACAAGCATCCCTATGGCTACACCTTC; cdr3_aa: CAEEDKHPYGYTF
clone_size: NA; d_call: TRBD1; j_call: TRBJ2-7; v_call: TRBV18; cdr3_length: 14; cdr3_nt: TGTGCCAGCTCGTGGACAGGTTCTTCCTACGAGCAGTACTTC; cdr3_aa: CASSWTGSSYEQYF
clone_size: NA; d_call: NA; j_call: TRBJ2-3; v_call: TRBV6-1; cdr3_length: 14; cdr3_nt: TGTGCCAGCAGTGTAAGCGGGTACACAGATACGCAGTATTTT; cdr3_aa: CASSVSGYTDTQYF
clone_size: NA; d_call: TRBD1; j_call: TRBJ1-5; v_call: TRBV6-4; cdr3_length: 17; cdr3_nt: TGTGCCAGCAGTGCCTTAACAGGACAGGGGCTCAATCAGCCCCAGCATTTT; cdr3_aa: CASSALTGQGLNQPQHF